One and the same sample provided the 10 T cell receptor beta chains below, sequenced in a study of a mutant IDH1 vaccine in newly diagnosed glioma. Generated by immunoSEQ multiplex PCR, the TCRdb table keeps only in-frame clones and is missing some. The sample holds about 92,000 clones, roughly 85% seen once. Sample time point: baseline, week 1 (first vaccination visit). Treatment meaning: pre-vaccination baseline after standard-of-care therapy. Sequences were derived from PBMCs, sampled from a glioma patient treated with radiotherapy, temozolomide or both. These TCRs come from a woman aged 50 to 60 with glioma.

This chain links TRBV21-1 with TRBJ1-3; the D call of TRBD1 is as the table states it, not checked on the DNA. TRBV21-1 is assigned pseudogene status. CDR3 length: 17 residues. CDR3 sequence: CASSKETPGGGGNTIYF. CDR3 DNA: TGTGCCAGCAGCAAAGAGACGCCAGGGGGCGGTGGAAACACCATATATTTT.

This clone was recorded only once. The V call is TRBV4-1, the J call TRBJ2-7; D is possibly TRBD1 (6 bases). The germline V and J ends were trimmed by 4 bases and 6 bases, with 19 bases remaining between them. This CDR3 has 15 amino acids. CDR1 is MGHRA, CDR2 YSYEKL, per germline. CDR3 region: CASSRTLLQGFEQYF. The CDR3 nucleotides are TGCGCCAGCAGCCGCACACTCTTACAGGGTTTCGAGCAGTACTTC.

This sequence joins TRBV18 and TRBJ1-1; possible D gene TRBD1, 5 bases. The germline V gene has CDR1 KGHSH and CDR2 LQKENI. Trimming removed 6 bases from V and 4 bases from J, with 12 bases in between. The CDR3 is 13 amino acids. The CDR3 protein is CASSQGEGTEAFF. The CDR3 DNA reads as TGTGCCAGCTCGCAAGGGGAGGGCACTGAAGCTTTCTTT.

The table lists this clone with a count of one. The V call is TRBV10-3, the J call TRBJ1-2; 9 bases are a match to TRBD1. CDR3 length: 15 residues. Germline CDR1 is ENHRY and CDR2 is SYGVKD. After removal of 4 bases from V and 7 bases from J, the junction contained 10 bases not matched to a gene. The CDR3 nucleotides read TGTGCCATCAGTGGGGGACAGGGAAGTTATGGTGGCTACACCTTC. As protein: CAISGGQGSYGGYTF.

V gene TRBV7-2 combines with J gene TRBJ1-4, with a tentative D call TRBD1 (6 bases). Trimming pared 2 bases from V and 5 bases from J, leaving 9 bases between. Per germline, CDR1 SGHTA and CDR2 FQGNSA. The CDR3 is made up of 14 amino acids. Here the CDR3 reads CASSLNRVNEKLFF. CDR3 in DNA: TGTGCCAGCAGCTTAAACAGGGTCAATGAAAAACTGTTTTTT.

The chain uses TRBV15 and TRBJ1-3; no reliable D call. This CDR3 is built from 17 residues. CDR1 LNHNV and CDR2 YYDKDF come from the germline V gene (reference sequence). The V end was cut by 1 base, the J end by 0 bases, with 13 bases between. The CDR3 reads CATSRAQPSRSGNTIYF. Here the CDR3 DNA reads TGTGCCACCAGCAGAGCTCAACCATCACGCTCTGGAAACACCATATATTTT.

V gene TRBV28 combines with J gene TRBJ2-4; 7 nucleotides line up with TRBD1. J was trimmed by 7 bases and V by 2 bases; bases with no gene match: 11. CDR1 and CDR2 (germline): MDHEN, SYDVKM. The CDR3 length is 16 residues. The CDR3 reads CASSLRIGGAWNIQYF. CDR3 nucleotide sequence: TGTGCCAGCAGTTTACGAATAGGGGGCGCGTGGAACATTCAGTACTTC. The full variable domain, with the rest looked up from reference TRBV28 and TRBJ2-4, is DVKVTQSSRYLVKRTGEKVFLECVQDMDHENMFWYRQDPGLGLRLIYFSYDVKMKEKGDIPEGYSVSREKKERFSLILESASTNQTSMYLCASSLRIGGAWNIQYFGAGTRLSVL.

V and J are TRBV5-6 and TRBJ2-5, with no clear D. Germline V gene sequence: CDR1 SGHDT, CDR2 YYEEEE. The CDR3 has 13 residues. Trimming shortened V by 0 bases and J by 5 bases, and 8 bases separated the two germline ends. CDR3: CASSLVRAETQYF. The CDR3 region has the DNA TGTGCCAGCAGCTTGGTTAGGGCGGAGACCCAGTACTTC. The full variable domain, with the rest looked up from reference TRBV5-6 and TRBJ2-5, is DAGVTQSPTHLIKTRGQQVTLRCSPKSGHDTVSWYQQALGQGPQFIFQYYEEEERQRGNFPDRFSGHQFPNYSSELNVNALLLGDSALYLCASSLVRAETQYFGPGTRLLVL.

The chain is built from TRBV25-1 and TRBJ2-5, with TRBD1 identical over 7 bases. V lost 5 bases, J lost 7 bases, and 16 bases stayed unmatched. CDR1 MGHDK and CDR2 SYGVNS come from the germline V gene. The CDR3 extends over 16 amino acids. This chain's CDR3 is CASSPVQGFLRGTQYF. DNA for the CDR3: TGTGCCAGCAGTCCCGTACAGGGGTTCTTACGAGGGACCCAGTACTTC.

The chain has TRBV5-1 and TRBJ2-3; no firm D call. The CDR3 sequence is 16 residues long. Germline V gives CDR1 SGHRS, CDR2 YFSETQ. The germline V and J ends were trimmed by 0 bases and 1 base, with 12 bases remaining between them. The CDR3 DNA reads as TGCGCCAGCAGCTTGGCCGCTTTGACTGGCACAGATACGCAGTATTTT. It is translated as CASSLAALTGTDTQYF.